These 31 T cell receptor beta chains share one sample of origin, sequenced in a study of control samples from healthy donors and cancer patients (dated by TCRdb to 2018 to 2021). Library preparation used the immunoSEQ multiplex PCR assay. The table was pulled from immuneACCESS by TCRdb, which kept in-frame rearrangements only. Such tables lose some clones; where checked, under half of the loss comes from unresolved V genes, and the rest has no known cause. This sample has 130,000 or so clones in its table, and about 89% of those were observed once. Approximately 6.8% of the sample is taken by the ten largest. Sequenced sample: blood. The origin of the receptors is a man aged 18 to 29 in good health.

The V and J genes are TRBV5-1 and TRBJ1-1, with D possibly being TRBD1 (5 bases). Germline V CDR1 and CDR2: SGHRS, YFSETQ. This CDR3 is 15 amino acids long. V was trimmed by 0 bases and J by 5 bases, leaving 14 bases between them. In DNA, the CDR3 is TGCGCCAGCAGCTTGGAGGGGCGGCTGGAAACTGAAGCTTTCTTT. This codes for CASSLEGRLETEAFF.

In its sample, this clone was seen once. The chain employs TRBV4-1 and TRBJ1-1; 9 bases align to TRBD1. The CDR3 is made up of 17 amino acids. Germline V gene sequence: CDR1 MGHRA, CDR2 YSYEKL. Trimming removed 1 base from V and 3 bases from J; junction bases left unmatched: 9. CDR3 sequence: CASSQVRQGVYDTEAFF. DNA for the CDR3: TGCGCCAGCAGCCAAGTCCGACAGGGGGTCTATGACACTGAAGCTTTCTTT.

The CDR3 coding sequence is TGTGCCAGTAGTATAAGGGTCAGGGATAGCAATCAGCCCCAGCATTTT. Translating it yields CASSIRVRDSNQPQHF. J is TRBJ1-5 and V is TRBV19, with D maybe TRBD1 (5 bases). The CDR3 spans 16 residues. Trimming stripped 2 bases from V and 0 bases from J, with 11 bases between. Germline CDR1 and CDR2: LNHDA and SQIVND (reference sequence).

V gene TRBV27 combines with J gene TRBJ2-7; possibly TRBD1 for D (6 bases). Germline CDR1 is MNHEY and CDR2 is SMNVEV (reference sequence). V shed 5 bases and J shed 3 bases, with 11 bases lying between them. This CDR3 has 13 amino acids. The CDR3 loop reads CASSGTGIYEQYF. Written as DNA, the CDR3 is TGTGCCAGCAGTGGAACAGGGATCTACGAGCAGTACTTC.

This clone appeared a single time. This chain uses TRBV7-9 with TRBJ2-5, with no clear D. Germline CDR1 and CDR2: SEHNR and FQNEAQ (reference sequence). CDR3 size: 17 residues. V dropped 4 bases and J dropped 4 bases, with 22 bases sitting between them. The CDR3 loop reads CASSSRKAQAGSETQYF. CDR3 sequence (DNA): TGTGCCAGCAGCTCACGCAAGGCCCAGGCCGGCTCAGAGACCCAGTACTTC.

This clone was counted only a few times. CDR3 sequence: CSAHGRANTEAFF. The DNA of the CDR3 is TGCAGCGCCCACGGAAGGGCCAACACTGAAGCTTTCTTT. This rearrangement joins TRBV29-1 to TRBJ1-1; unclear D gene. The CDR3 is 13 amino acids. V was pared by 7 bases and J by 2 bases, with 14 bases between. CDR1 and CDR2 from the germline V gene are SQVTM and ANQGSEA. Full variable domain (outside the CDR3, taken from reference TRBV29-1 and TRBJ1-1): SAVISQKPSRDICQRGTSLTIQCQVDSQVTMMFWYRQQPGQSLTLIATANQGSEATYESGFVIDKFPISRPNLTFSTLTVSNMSPEDSSIYLCSAHGRANTEAFFGQGTRLTVV.

V and J are TRBV2 and TRBJ1-4; D not certain. This CDR3 has 14 residues. Germline V lookup: CDR1 SNHLY, CDR2 FYNNEI. Between the trimmed V and J ends, which lost 3 bases and 8 bases, there was a span of 13 bases. The CDR3 sequence: CASSEWPGQEKLFF. The CDR3 DNA reads TGTGCCAGCAGTGAGTGGCCGGGCCAAGAAAAACTGTTTTTT.

The chain combines TRBV12-3 or TRBV12-4 with TRBJ1-2, with 8 bases identical to TRBD1. CDR3 length: 13 residues. After removal of 6 bases from V and 6 bases from J, the junction contained 6 bases not matched to a gene. CDR3 nucleotide sequence: TGTGCCAGCAGATCGACAGGGGTTGATGGCTACACCTTC. This encodes CASRSTGVDGYTF.

This rearrangement joins TRBV7-8 to TRBJ1-5, with 8 positions matching TRBD1. V lost 5 bases, J lost 3 bases, and 6 bases stayed unmatched. Germline-derived CDR1 and CDR2 are SGHVS and FQNEAQ. The CDR3 is 15 residues long. In nucleotides, the CDR3 is TGTGCCAGCAGCGCCTTGACAGGGGTCAATCAGCCCCAGCATTTT. Amino acids: CASSALTGVNQPQHF.

The genes are TRBV15 and TRBJ1-2; D is unresolved. The V and J ends lost 2 bases and 8 bases respectively, with 9 bases between them. This CDR3 contains 12 residues. The germline gives CDR1 LNHNV, CDR2 YYDKDF (reference sequence). CDR3 bases: TGTGCCACCAGCAGATTGACGGGAGGCTACACCTTC. Protein: CATSRLTGGYTF.

The V call is TRBV27, the J call TRBJ2-5; 9 positions agree with TRBD1. Per germline, CDR1 MNHEY and CDR2 SMNVEV (reference sequence). This CDR3 spans 16 amino acids. The J segment lost 5 bases and the V segment lost 6 bases, leaving 13 bases of the junction unmatched. The CDR3 region has the DNA TGTGCCAGCAGACCCTCACAGGGGGCGGTCGGGGAGACCCAGTACTTC. This gives the protein CASRPSQGAVGETQYF.

This clone was seen just once. The chain joins TRBV28 to TRBJ1-3; TRBD1 is a possible D gene (6 bases). Germline CDR1 is MDHEN and CDR2 is SYDVKM. CDR3 size: 16 residues. Deletions cut 6 bases from V and 3 bases from J, with 18 bases between. The CDR3 nucleotides read TGTGCCAGCAGGCGGCACTCCAGGGGTGGTGGAAACACCATATATTTT. Its protein is CASRRHSRGGGNTIYF.

The chain combines TRBV5-5 with TRBJ1-4; no clear D. The CDR3 is made up of 14 amino acids. The germline CDR1 and CDR2 sequences are SGHKS and YYEKEE (reference sequence). Trimming pared 3 bases from V and 0 bases from J, leaving 6 bases between. The CDR3 bases are TGTGCCAGCAGCTCCGGGTCAACTAATGAAAAACTGTTTTTT. It is translated as CASSSGSTNEKLFF.

The rearrangement uses TRBV28 and TRBJ2-2, with D uncertain. Germline CDR1 and CDR2: MDHEN and SYDVKM. This CDR3 comprises 14 residues. Trimming took 7 bases from V and 3 from J, leaving 12 bases between them. CDR3 amino acids: CASTGLVDTGELFF. CDR3 nucleotides: TGTGCCAGCACCGGGCTCGTCGACACCGGGGAGCTGTTTTTT.

J is TRBJ1-4 and V is TRBV5-1; D is unclear. Looked up from germline, CDR1 is SGHRS and CDR2 is YFSETQ. This CDR3 comprises 14 residues. With 4 bases removed from V and 6 bases from J, the gap between germline ends came to 13 bases. In DNA, the CDR3 is TGCGCCAGCAGCCTGACAATTATGCATGAAAAACTGTTTTTT. The encoded protein is CASSLTIMHEKLFF.

This chain connects TRBV11-3 to TRBJ2-5; tentative D call: TRBD1 (5 bases). Germline assignment: CDR1 SGHNT and CDR2 YENEEA. This CDR3 region has 13 residues. V was trimmed by 5 bases and J by 7 bases, leaving 14 bases between them. The CDR3 is CASSTGRVGTQYF. DNA of the CDR3: TGTGCCAGCAGCACGGGCAGGGTAGGGACCCAGTACTTC. The variable domain in full, with the rest retrieved from reference TRBV11-3 and TRBJ2-5, is EAGVVQSPRYKIIEKKQPVAFWCNPISGHNTLYWYLQNLGQGPELLIRYENEEAVDDSQLPKDRFSAERLKGVDSTLKIQPAELGDSAVYLCASSTGRVGTQYFGPGTRLLVL.

The chain carries TRBV6-1 and TRBJ2-2; D may be TRBD1 (6 bases). CDR1 is MNHNS, CDR2 SASEGT, per germline. The CDR3 runs 15 residues. Trimming shortened V by 2 bases and J by 6 bases, and 13 bases separated the two germline ends. Here the CDR3 DNA reads TGTGCCAGCAGTGAACAGCTGGGACAACCCGGGGAGCTGTTTTTT. Translated: CASSEQLGQPGELFF.

The genes are TRBV29-1 and TRBJ2-1; no definite D call. This CDR3 comprises 13 residues. Germline V gives CDR1 SQVTM, CDR2 ANQGSEA. Trimming pared 2 bases from V and 3 bases from J, leaving 8 bases between. The DNA of the CDR3 is TGCAGCGTTGAATTTCTAGACTACAATGAGCAGTTCTTC. Its protein is CSVEFLDYNEQFF.

The chain couples TRBV27 to TRBJ1-4; no clear D gene. V lost 5 bases and J lost 0, with 19 bases in between. The CDR3 loop spans 18 amino acids. Germline V CDR1 and CDR2: MNHEY, SMNVEV (reference sequence). The DNA for the CDR3 is TGTGCCAGCAGTCCCCTTATGGAGTTGCCGGCAACTAATGAAAAACTGTTTTTT. Translation: CASSPLMELPATNEKLFF. Based on the CDR3 plus reference TRBV27 and TRBJ1-4, the full variable domain is EAQVTQNPRYLITVTGKKLTVTCSQNMNHEYMSWYRQDPGLGLRQIYYSMNVEVTDKGDVPEGYKVSRKEKRNFPLILESPSPNQTSLYFCASSPLMELPATNEKLFFGSGTQLSVL.

A remark on this clone: The limits of the CDR3 on the DNA are not certain, so only TCRdb's listed CDR3 is given. This chain uses TRBV12-3 or TRBV12-4 with TRBJ1-5; the table gives TRBD1 as D, unverified against the DNA. With termini counted, the CDR3 has 13 amino acids. The CDR3 here is CASSFGSGQPQHF.

This clone was detected only a few times. Other DNA sequences within the sample encode an identical CDR3. The rearrangement joins TRBV7-9 to TRBJ1-3; D is unclear. V lost 3 bases and J lost 1, with 1 base in between. CDR1 is SEHNR, CDR2 FQNEAQ, per germline (reference sequence). The CDR3 is 12 amino acids. Here the CDR3 DNA reads TGTGCCAGCAGCTTGTCTGGAAACACCATATATTTT. Its translation: CASSLSGNTIYF.

The rearrangement links TRBV14 to TRBJ2-1; the D is unclear. V was cut by 1 base and J by 8 bases, with 12 bases left in between. Germline CDR1 and CDR2: SGHDN and FVKESK. The CDR3 extends over 14 amino acids. In DNA form, the CDR3 reads TGTGCCAGCAGCCAAGTGATTGTAGCTGATGAGCAGTTCTTC. It encodes CASSQVIVADEQFF.

V and J are TRBV12-2 and TRBJ1-5. TRBV12-2 is flagged as a pseudogene. The CDR3 is 15 amino acids. CDR3 sequence reads: CASRPAGDSNQPQHF. The DNA of the CDR3 is TGTGCAAGTCGCCCGGCGGGGGATAGCAATCAGCCCCAGCATTTT.

The chain combines TRBV7-6 with TRBJ1-1, with no clear D. CDR1 is SGHVS and CDR2 is FNYEAQ in the germline V gene. The CDR3 length is 15 residues. V shed 5 bases and J shed 3 bases, with 16 bases lying between them. As DNA, the CDR3 is TGTGCCAGCAGCCCAGTGGATTTGAGGGACACTGAAGCTTTCTTT. It yields the protein CASSPVDLRDTEAFF.

The rearrangement uses TRBV28 and TRBJ1-2; 8 positions match TRBD1. The CDR3 sequence is 15 residues long. Trimming cost V 3 bases and J 6 bases; bases outside gene matches: 9. Germline loops: CDR1 MDHEN, CDR2 SYDVKM. CDR3: CASSLARTGPDGYTF. The CDR3 DNA follows: TGTGCCAGCAGTTTGGCAAGGACAGGGCCTGATGGCTACACCTTC.

The count of this clone is one. The J gene is TRBJ2-5, the V gene TRBV6-1; TRBD2 might be the D (5 bases). There are 15 residues in the CDR3. Trimming removed 0 bases from V and 4 bases from J, with 12 bases in between. The germline V gene encodes CDR1 MNHNS and CDR2 SASEGT. The CDR3 nucleotides read TGTGCCAGCAGTGAAGCGAGGGTAGCCGCAGAGACCCAGTACTTC. Protein sequence: CASSEARVAAETQYF.

The CDR3 coding sequence is TGTGCCAGCAGTTCCGCCAGATCTGAAGCTTTCTTT. This encodes CASSSARSEAFF. The chain links TRBV28 to TRBJ1-1; D not resolved. Germline CDR1 is MDHEN and CDR2 is SYDVKM. The CDR3 runs 12 residues. The germline V and J ends were trimmed by 4 bases and 6 bases, with 9 bases remaining between them.

The chain joins TRBV6-5 to TRBJ1-6; D unresolved. This CDR3 spans 15 amino acids. V was pared by 0 bases and J by 6 bases, with 9 bases between. Germline values: CDR1 MNHEY, CDR2 SVGAGI. CDR3 nucleotide sequence: TGTGCCAGCAGTTACTCGAACAGACTTAATTCACCCCTCCACTTT. Protein sequence: CASSYSNRLNSPLHF.

J is TRBJ1-1 and V is TRBV6-5; D gene unclear. The CDR3 has 13 residues. Trimming took 3 bases from V and 1 from J, leaving 6 bases between them. Germline V lookup: CDR1 MNHEY, CDR2 SVGAGI. The chain's CDR3 is CASSYAANTEAFF. CDR3 DNA: TGTGCCAGCAGTTATGCGGCGAACACTGAAGCTTTCTTT.

This sequence joins TRBV6-4 and TRBJ2-7; 9 positions match TRBD1. Germline values: CDR1 MRHNA, CDR2 SNTAGT. The CDR3 sequence is 14 residues long. With 4 bases clipped from V and 5 bases from J, the junction kept 6 bases outside the gene matches. CDR3 DNA sequence: TGTGCCAGCAGTGCGACAGGGGGGGTGGACGAGCAGTACTTC. Its translation: CASSATGGVDEQYF.

The table lists this clone with a count of one. This sequence joins TRBV5-6 and TRBJ2-7; D remains unclear. Germline V gene data show CDR1 as SGHDT and CDR2 as YYEEEE. The CDR3 length is 14 residues. Trimming stripped 1 base from V and 0 bases from J, with 8 bases between. The CDR3 DNA reads TGTGCCAGCAGCTTGTATCCCAGCTCCTACGAGCAGTACTTC. Translated, it gives CASSLYPSSYEQYF. The full variable domain, completed using reference TRBV5-6 and TRBJ2-7, is DAGVTQSPTHLIKTRGQQVTLRCSPKSGHDTVSWYQQALGQGPQFIFQYYEEEERQRGNFPDRFSGHQFPNYSSELNVNALLLGDSALYLCASSLYPSSYEQYFGPGTRLTVT.